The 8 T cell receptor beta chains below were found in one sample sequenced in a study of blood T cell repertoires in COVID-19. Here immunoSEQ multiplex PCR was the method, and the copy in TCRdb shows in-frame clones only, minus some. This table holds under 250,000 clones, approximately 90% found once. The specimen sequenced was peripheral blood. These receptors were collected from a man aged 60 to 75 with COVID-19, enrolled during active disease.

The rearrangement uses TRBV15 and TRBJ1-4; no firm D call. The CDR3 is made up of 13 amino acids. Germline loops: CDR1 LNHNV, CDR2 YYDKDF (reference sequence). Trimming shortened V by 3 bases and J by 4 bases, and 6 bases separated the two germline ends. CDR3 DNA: TGTGCCACCAGCAGCCGAGGTAATGAAAAACTGTTTTTT. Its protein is CATSSRGNEKLFF. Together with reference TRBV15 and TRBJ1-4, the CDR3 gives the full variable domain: DAMVIQNPRYQVTQFGKPVTLSCSQTLNHNVMYWYQQKSSQAPKLLFHYYDKDFNNEADTPDNFQSRRPNTSFCFLDIRSPGLGDTAMYLCATSSRGNEKLFFGSGTQLSVL.

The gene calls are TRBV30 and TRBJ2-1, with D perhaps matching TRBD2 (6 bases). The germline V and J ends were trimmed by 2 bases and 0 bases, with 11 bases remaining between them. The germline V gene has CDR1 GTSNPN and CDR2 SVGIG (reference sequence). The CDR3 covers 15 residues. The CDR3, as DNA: TGTGCCTGGAGTTCCGGGGGAAGCTCCTACAATGAGCAGTTCTTC. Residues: CAWSSGGSSYNEQFF.

CDR3 protein: CAIRASDLGNTEAFF. In DNA form, the CDR3 reads TGTGCCATCAGGGCCTCTGACTTGGGGAACACTGAAGCTTTCTTT. This chain uses TRBV10-3 with TRBJ1-1; D gene uncertain. In germline, CDR1 is ENHRY, CDR2 SYGVKD. V gave up 6 bases and J gave up 1 base, with 15 bases separating them. The CDR3 runs 15 residues.

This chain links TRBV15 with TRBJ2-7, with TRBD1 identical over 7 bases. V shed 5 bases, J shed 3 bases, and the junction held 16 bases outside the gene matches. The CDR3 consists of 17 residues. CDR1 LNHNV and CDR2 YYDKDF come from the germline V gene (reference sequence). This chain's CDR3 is CATSSNVGTAALYEQYF. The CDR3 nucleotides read TGTGCCACCAGCTCTAACGTCGGGACAGCCGCCCTCTACGAGCAGTACTTC.

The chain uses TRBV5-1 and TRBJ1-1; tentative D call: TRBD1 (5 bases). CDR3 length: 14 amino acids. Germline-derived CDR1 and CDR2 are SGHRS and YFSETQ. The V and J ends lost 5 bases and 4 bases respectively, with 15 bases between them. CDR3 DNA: TGCGCCAGCAGTCCCGTCCGGGGGATCACTGAAGCTTTCTTT. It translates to CASSPVRGITEAFF. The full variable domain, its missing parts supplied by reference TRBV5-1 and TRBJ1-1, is KAGVTQTPRYLIKTRGQQVTLSCSPISGHRSVSWYQQTPGQGLQFLFEYFSETQRNKGNFPGRFSGRQFSNSRSEMNVSTLELGDSALYLCASSPVRGITEAFFGQGTRLTVV.

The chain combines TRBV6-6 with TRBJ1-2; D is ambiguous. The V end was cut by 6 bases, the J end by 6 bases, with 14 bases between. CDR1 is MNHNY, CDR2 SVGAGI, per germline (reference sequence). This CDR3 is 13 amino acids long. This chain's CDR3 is CASSLDILDGYTF. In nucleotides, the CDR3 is TGTGCCAGCAGCTTAGACATATTAGATGGCTACACCTTC.

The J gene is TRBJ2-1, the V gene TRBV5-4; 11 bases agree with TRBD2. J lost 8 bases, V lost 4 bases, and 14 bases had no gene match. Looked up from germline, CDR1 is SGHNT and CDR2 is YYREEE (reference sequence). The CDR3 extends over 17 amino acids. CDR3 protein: CASSPGTSGPLGDEQFF. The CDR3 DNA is TGTGCCAGCAGCCCTGGGACTAGCGGCCCCCTGGGGGATGAGCAGTTCTTC.

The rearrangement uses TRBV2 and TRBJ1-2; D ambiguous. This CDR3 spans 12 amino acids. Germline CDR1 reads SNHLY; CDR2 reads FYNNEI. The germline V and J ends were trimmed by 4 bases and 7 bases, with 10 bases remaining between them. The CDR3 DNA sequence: TGTGCCAGCAGTGCCTCAGGCGTTGGCTACACCTTC. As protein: CASSASGVGYTF.